This TCR beta chain was identified during a study of T cells in Graves' hyperthyroidism and ophthalmopathy. TCR beta CDR3 sequences were amplified from RNA transcripts. The HTBI primer set drove a first-round RT-PCR of the TCR CDR3. TCRdb called the multiplex PCR reads again in MiXCR, with one record for every CDR3 protein. The table includes some 760,000 distinct CDR3 sequences, around 15% detected once. This clonotype was found many times. The length of the CDR3 is 17 residues. V lost 0 bases to trimming and J lost 5 bases; unmatched junction nucleotides: 8. Germline V gene sequence: CDR1 SGHDN, CDR2 FVKESK.

The sequence came from a woman in her late teens or twenties with Graves' hyperthyroidism. The material sequenced was blood. This rearrangement joins TRBV14 to TRBJ2-7, with TRBD2 matching over 12 bases. CDR3 sequence: CASSQDGRGLAGHEQYF. The CDR3 DNA follows: TGTGCCAGCAGCCAAGATGGCAGGGGACTAGCGGGCCACGAGCAGTACTTC.